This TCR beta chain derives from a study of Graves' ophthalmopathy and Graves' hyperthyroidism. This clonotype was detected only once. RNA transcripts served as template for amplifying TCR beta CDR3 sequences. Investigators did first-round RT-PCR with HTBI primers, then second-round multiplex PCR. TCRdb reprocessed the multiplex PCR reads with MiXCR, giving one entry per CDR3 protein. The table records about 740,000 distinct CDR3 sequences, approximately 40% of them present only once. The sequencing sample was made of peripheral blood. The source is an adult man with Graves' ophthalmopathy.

Here the CDR3 reads CASRGDVRGSSPLHF. The DNA for the CDR3 is TGTGCCAGCAGGGGAGATGTCAGGGGTTCGTCACCCCTCCACTTT. This rearrangement joins TRBV25-1 to TRBJ1-6; a possible D gene is TRBD1 (6 bases). Germline V gene lookup returns CDR1 MGHDK and CDR2 SYGVNS. The CDR3 extends over 15 amino acids. The ends were cut back, 6 bases at V and 10 bases at J, with 19 bases in the middle.